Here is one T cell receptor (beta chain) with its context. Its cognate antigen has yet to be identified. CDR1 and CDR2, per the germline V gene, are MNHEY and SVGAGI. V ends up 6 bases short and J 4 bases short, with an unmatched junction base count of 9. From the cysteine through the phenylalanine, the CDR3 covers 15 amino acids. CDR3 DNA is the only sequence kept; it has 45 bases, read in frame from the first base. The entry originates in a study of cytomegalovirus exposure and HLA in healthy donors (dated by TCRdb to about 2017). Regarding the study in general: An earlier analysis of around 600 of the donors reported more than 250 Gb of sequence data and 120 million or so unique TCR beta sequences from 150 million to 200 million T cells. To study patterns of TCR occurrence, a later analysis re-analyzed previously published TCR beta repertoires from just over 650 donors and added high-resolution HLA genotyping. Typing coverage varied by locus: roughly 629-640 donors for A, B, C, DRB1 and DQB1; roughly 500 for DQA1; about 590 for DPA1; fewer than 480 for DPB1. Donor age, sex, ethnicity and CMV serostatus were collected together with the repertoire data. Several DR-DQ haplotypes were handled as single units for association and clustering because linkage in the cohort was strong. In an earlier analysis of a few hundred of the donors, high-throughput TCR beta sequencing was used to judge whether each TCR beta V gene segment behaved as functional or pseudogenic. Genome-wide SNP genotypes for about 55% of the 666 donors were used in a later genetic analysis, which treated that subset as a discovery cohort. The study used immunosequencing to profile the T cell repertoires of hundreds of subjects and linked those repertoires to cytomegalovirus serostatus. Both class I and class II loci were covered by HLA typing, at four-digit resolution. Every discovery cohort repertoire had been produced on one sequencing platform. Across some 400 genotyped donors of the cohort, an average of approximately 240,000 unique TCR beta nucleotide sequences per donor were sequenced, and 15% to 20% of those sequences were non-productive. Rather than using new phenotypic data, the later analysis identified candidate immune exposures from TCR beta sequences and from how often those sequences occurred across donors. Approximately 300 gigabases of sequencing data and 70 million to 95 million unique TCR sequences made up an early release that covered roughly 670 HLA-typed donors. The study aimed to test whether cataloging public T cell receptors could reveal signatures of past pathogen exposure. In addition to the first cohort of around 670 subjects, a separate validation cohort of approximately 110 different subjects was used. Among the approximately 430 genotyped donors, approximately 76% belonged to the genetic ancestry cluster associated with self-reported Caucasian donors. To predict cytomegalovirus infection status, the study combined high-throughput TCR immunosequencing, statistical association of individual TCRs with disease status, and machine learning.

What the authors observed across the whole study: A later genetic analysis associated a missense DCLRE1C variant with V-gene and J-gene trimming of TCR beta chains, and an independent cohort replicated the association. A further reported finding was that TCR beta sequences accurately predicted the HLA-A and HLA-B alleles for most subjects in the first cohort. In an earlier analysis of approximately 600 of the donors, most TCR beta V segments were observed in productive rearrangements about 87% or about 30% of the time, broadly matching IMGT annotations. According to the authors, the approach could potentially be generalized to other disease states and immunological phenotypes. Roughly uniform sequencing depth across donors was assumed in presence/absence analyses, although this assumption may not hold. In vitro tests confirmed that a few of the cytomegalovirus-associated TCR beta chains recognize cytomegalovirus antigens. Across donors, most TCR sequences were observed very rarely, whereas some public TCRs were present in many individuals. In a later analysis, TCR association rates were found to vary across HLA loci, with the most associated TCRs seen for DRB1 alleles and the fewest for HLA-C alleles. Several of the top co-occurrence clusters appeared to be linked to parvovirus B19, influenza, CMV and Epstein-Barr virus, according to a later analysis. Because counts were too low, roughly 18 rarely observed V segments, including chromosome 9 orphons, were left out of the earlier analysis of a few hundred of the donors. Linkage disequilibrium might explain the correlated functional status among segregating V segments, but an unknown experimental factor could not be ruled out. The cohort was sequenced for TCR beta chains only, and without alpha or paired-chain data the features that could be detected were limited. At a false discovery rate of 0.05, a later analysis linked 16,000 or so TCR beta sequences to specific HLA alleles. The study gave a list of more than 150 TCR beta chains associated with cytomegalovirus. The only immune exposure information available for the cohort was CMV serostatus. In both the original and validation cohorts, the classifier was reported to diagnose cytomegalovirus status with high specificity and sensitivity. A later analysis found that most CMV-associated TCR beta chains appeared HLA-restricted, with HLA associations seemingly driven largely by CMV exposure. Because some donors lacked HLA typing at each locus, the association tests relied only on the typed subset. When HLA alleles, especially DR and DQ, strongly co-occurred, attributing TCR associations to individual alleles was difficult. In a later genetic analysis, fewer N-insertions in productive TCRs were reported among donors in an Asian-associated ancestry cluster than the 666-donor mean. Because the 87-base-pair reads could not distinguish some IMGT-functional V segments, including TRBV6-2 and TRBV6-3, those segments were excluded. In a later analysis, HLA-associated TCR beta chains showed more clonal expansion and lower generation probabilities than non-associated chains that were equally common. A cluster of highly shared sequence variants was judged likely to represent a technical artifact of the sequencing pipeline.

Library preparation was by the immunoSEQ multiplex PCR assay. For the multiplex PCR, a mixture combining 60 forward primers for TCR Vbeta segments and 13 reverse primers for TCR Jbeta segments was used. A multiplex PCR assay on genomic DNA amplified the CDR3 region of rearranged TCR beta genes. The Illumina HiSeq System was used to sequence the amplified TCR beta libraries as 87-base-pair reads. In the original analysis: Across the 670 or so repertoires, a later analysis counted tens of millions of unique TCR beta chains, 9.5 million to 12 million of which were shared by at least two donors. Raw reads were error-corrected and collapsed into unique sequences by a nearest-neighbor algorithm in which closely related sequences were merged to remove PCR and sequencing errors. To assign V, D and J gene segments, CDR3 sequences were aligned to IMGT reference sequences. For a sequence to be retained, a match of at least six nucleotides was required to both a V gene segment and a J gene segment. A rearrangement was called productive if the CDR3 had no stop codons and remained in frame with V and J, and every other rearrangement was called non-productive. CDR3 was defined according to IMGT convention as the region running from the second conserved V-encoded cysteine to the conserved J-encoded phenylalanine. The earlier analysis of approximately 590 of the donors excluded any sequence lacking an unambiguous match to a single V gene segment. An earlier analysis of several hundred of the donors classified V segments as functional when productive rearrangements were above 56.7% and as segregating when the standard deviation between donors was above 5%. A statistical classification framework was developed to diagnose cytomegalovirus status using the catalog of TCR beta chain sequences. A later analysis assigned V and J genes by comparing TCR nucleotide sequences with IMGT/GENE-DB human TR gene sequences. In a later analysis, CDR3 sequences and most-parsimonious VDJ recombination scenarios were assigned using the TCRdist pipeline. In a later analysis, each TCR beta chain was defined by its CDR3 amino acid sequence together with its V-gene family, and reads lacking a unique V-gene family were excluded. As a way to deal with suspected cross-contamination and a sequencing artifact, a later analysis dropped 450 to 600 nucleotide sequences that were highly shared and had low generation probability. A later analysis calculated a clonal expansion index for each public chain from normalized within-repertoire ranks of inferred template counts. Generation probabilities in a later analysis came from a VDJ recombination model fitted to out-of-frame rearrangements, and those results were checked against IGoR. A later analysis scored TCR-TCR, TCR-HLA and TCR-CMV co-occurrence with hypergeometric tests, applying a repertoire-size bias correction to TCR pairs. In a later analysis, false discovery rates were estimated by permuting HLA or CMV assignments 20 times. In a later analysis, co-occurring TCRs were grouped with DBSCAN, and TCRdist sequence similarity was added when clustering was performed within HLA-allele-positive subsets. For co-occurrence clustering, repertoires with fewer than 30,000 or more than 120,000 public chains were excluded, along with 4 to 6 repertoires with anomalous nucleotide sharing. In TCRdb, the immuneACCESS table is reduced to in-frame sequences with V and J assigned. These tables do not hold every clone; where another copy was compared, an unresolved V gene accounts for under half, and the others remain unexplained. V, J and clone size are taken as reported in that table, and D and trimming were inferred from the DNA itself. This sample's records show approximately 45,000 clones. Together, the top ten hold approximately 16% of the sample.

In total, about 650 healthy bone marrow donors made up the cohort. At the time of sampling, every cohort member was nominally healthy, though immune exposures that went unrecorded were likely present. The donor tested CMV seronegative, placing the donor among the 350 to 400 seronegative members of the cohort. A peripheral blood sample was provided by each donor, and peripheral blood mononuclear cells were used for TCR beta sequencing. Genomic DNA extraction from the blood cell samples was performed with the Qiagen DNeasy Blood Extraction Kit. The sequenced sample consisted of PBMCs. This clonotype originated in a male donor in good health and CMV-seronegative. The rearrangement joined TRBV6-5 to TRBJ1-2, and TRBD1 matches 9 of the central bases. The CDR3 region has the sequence CASRKPTGGIYGYTF. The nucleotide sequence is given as TGTGCCAGCAGAAAGCCGACAGGGGGGATCTATGGCTACACCTTC.